A single sample gave rise to the 29 T cell receptor beta chains below, sequenced in a study of technical replicates of blood from a few donors. Some clones are missing from TCRdb's copy, which holds only in-frame ones; the method was immunoSEQ multiplex PCR. The sample lists approximately 65,000 clones; 70% to 90% were seen once. The sample was PBMCs. These TCRs come from a human donor in good health. Some clones in this sample may be carry-over from other donors' samples.

The chain recombines TRBV30 with TRBJ2-3; tentatively, D is TRBD2 (6 bases). Germline V CDR1 and CDR2: GTSNPN, SVGIG (reference sequence). The CDR3 loop spans 12 amino acids. Trimming cost V 7 bases and J 1 base, with 9 bases left between them. CDR3 protein: CAFSGGTDTQYF. The CDR3 nucleotides are TGTGCCTTCTCGGGAGGCACAGATACGCAGTATTTT. The whole variable domain, filled in from reference TRBV30 and TRBJ2-3, reads SQTIHQWPATLVQPVGSPLSLECTVEGTSNPNLYWYRQAAGRGLQLLFYSVGIGQISSEVPQNLSASRPQDRQFILSSKKLLLSDSGFYLCAFSGGTDTQYFGPGTRLTVL.

The chain combines TRBV5-1 with TRBJ2-3; maybe TRBD2 (6 bases). Trimming took 0 bases from V and 2 from J, leaving 7 bases between them. Germline CDR1 is SGHRS and CDR2 is YFSETQ. The CDR3 spans 14 residues. The CDR3 sequence is CASSLGGNTDTQYF. DNA for the CDR3: TGCGCCAGCAGCTTGGGCGGGAACACAGATACGCAGTATTTT.

This clone has only a few counts. CDR3 loop: CSVLEDGGPNTEAFF. The CDR3 coding sequence is TGCAGCGTTTTGGAAGACGGTGGGCCGAACACTGAAGCTTTCTTT. This rearrangement joins TRBV29-1 to TRBJ1-1; no reliable D call. The CDR3 consists of 15 residues. Deletions cut 5 bases from V and 1 base from J, with 17 bases between. CDR1 and CDR2 (germline): SQVTM, ANQGSEA.

The genes are TRBV2 and TRBJ1-1, with 10 bases that match TRBD1. The germline V gene encodes CDR1 SNHLY and CDR2 FYNNEI. Losses at the gene ends were 7 bases for V and 4 bases for J; bases not matched to a gene: 18. There are 18 residues in the CDR3. CDR3 in DNA: TGTGCCAGCATTCCCCTAGGGGGGACAGGGGCAGATTTCACTGAAGCTTTCTTT. Protein product: CASIPLGGTGADFTEAFF.

This clone was detected once. The chain couples TRBV13 to TRBJ2-1, with TRBD2 matching 16 bases. This CDR3 has 20 residues. V lost 5 bases to trimming and J lost 8 bases; unmatched junction nucleotides: 18. Germline assignment: CDR1 PRHDT and CDR2 FYEKMQ (reference sequence). CDR3 in DNA: TGTGCCAGCAGCGCCCCTCCCGGGACTAGCGGGGGGGCTAAGTTGGATGAGCAGTTCTTC. The encoded protein is CASSAPPGTSGGAKLDEQFF.

The chain uses TRBV19 and TRBJ1-2; tentative D call: TRBD1 (5 bases). Trimming removed 0 bases from V and 2 bases from J, with 13 bases in between. This CDR3 contains 16 residues. Germline lookup yields CDR1 LNHDA and CDR2 SQIVND (reference sequence). CDR3 region: CASSIDEVGHNYGYTF. DNA of the CDR3: TGTGCCAGTAGTATAGATGAGGTGGGGCACAACTATGGCTACACCTTC.

CDR3 in amino acids: CAWTGWSDTEAFF. CDR3 in DNA: TGTGCCTGGACAGGGTGGTCCGACACTGAAGCTTTCTTT. This sequence joins TRBV30 and TRBJ1-1; perhaps TRBD1 as D (5 bases). CDR1 and CDR2 from the germline V gene are GTSNPN and SVGIG (reference sequence). CDR3 length: 13 residues. Deletions cut 4 bases from V and 3 bases from J, with 12 bases between.

This clone is a singleton in its sample. The rearrangement uses TRBV6-6 and TRBJ1-2; 7 bases match TRBD1. Per the germline V gene, CDR1 is MNHNY and CDR2 is SVGAGI (reference sequence). The ends lost 4 bases at V and 4 bases at J; junction bases unmatched: 6. This CDR3 is built from 14 residues. CDR3 bases: TGTGCCAGCAGTTCCCCAGACAGGGTCTATGGCTACACCTTC. This gives the protein CASSSPDRVYGYTF.

The CDR3 is CASSSPPGGQYF. The CDR3 DNA sequence: TGTGCCAGCAGCAGCCCGCCGGGAGGGCAGTACTTC. This chain links TRBV5-6 with TRBJ2-7, with 7 bases lining up with TRBD2. CDR3 length: 12 amino acids. With V trimmed by 4 bases and J by 9 bases, 7 bases remained unmatched. Germline lookup yields CDR1 SGHDT and CDR2 YYEEEE.

The CDR3 DNA is TGTGCCAGCAGCCAGGTCTCGAGCGGGAGGGCCTACAATGAGCAGTTCTTC. It is translated as CASSQVSSGRAYNEQFF. The chain is built from TRBV2 and TRBJ2-1, with 10 bases that match TRBD2. Germline V gene sequence: CDR1 SNHLY, CDR2 FYNNEI. This CDR3 has 17 residues. The V gene end was trimmed by 6 bases and the J gene end by 2 bases; junction bases not matched to a gene: 10. Full variable domain (missing parts from reference TRBV2 and TRBJ2-1): EPEVTQTPSHQVTQMGQEVILRCVPISNHLYFYWYRQILGQKVEFLVSFYNNEISEKSEIFDDQFSVERPDGSNFTLKIRSTKLEDSAMYFCASSQVSSGRAYNEQFFGPGTRLTVL.

V gene TRBV6-6 combines with J gene TRBJ2-7; 11 bases fit TRBD2. V trimming: 7 bases; J trimming: 5 bases; junction bases outside the gene matches: 7. The germline CDR1 and CDR2 sequences are MNHNY and SVGAGI (reference sequence). The CDR3 consists of 14 residues. DNA of the CDR3: TGTGCCAGCACCCTAACTAGCGGGAGTAACGAGCAGTACTTC. Translating it yields CASTLTSGSNEQYF.

This chain connects TRBV5-6 to TRBJ1-2, with TRBD1 identical over 8 bases. This CDR3 is built from 16 residues. Per germline, CDR1 SGHDT and CDR2 YYEEEE. V lost 1 base and J lost 6; bases outside the gene matches: 11. CDR3: CASSLLRTGNLHGYTF. CDR3 nucleotide sequence: TGTGCCAGCAGCTTGTTACGGACAGGGAATCTTCATGGCTACACCTTC. Using reference TRBV5-6 and TRBJ1-2 for the parts outside the CDR3, the full variable domain is DAGVTQSPTHLIKTRGQQVTLRCSPKSGHDTVSWYQQALGQGPQFIFQYYEEEERQRGNFPDRFSGHQFPNYSSELNVNALLLGDSALYLCASSLLRTGNLHGYTFGSGTRLTVV.

This sequence joins TRBV5-4 and TRBJ2-3; TRBD1 matches at 7 bases. This CDR3 region has 16 residues. The germline gives CDR1 SGHNT, CDR2 YYREEE (reference sequence). The trim removed 2 bases at V and 2 bases at J, leaving 8 bases unmatched. The DNA for the CDR3 is TGTGCCAGCAGCTTCCGCTCGACAGGGTTCACAGATACGCAGTATTTT. Protein product: CASSFRSTGFTDTQYF. Variable domain in full (rest from reference TRBV5-4 and TRBJ2-3): ETGVTQSPTHLIKTRGQQVTLRCSSQSGHNTVSWYQQALGQGPQFIFQYYREEENGRGNFPPRFSGLQFPNYSSELNVNALELDDSALYLCASSFRSTGFTDTQYFGPGTRLTVL.

This clone was seen just once. The V gene is TRBV5-1, the J gene TRBJ2-7, with TRBD1 identical over 10 bases. Germline V lookup: CDR1 SGHRS, CDR2 YFSETQ. The CDR3 has 16 amino acids. Losses at the gene ends were 2 bases for V and 4 bases for J; bases not matched to a gene: 9. The DNA for the CDR3 is TGCGCCAGCAGCTTATCCGGGACAGGGGCATTGTACGAGCAGTACTTC. It specifies CASSLSGTGALYEQYF. The full variable domain, rest sourced from reference TRBV5-1 and TRBJ2-7, is KAGVTQTPRYLIKTRGQQVTLSCSPISGHRSVSWYQQTPGQGLQFLFEYFSETQRNKGNFPGRFSGRQFSNSRSEMNVSTLELGDSALYLCASSLSGTGALYEQYFGPGTRLTVT.

In its sample, this clone was seen a few times. CDR3 bases: TGTGCCAGCTCACCTGTAAGGGGGCGGTATGAAAAACTGTTTTTT. Amino acids: CASSPVRGRYEKLFF. J is TRBJ1-4 and V is TRBV18; 7 positions match TRBD1. This CDR3 region has 15 residues. The germline gives CDR1 KGHSH, CDR2 LQKENI. Trimming cost V 3 bases and J 6 bases; bases outside gene matches: 7. Full variable domain (remainder filled in from reference TRBV18 and TRBJ1-4): NAGVMQNPRHLVRRRGQEARLRCSPMKGHSHVYWYRQLPEEGLKFMVYLQKENIIDESGMPKERFSAEFPKEGPSILRIQQVVRGDSAAYFCASSPVRGRYEKLFFGSGTQLSVL.

The chain is built from TRBV5-4 and TRBJ1-1; 7 bases fit TRBD1. CDR3 size: 14 residues. CDR1 SGHNT and CDR2 YYREEE come from the germline V gene (reference sequence). V was clipped by 4 bases and J by 7 bases; unmatched bases: 10. The CDR3 DNA is TGTGCCAGCAGCGCAGGACAGGTGGACGGTGAAGCTTTCTTT. Protein product: CASSAGQVDGEAFF.

The CDR3 DNA sequence: TGTGCCAGCTCACCACCCACAGGGGGCGCAGATACGCAGTATTTT. It yields the protein CASSPPTGGADTQYF. The V gene is TRBV18, the J gene TRBJ2-3, with 9 bases matching TRBD1. CDR3 length: 15 amino acids. Germline V gene lookup returns CDR1 KGHSH and CDR2 LQKENI. V lost 0 bases to trimming and J lost 4 bases; unmatched junction nucleotides: 2. The full variable domain, with the rest looked up from reference TRBV18 and TRBJ2-3, is NAGVMQNPRHLVRRRGQEARLRCSPMKGHSHVYWYRQLPEEGLKFMVYLQKENIIDESGMPKERFSAEFPKEGPSILRIQQVVRGDSAAYFCASSPPTGGADTQYFGPGTRLTVL.

The rearrangement joins TRBV5-4 to TRBJ2-5, with 14 bases lining up with TRBD2. Germline V gives CDR1 SGHNT, CDR2 YYREEE (reference sequence). J gave up 2 bases and V 4 bases, and 4 bases lay outside the gene matches. There are 16 residues in the CDR3. Here the CDR3 reads CASSIGLAGGQETQYF. The CDR3 region has the DNA TGTGCCAGCAGCATTGGACTAGCGGGGGGTCAAGAGACCCAGTACTTC.

The chain has TRBV7-8 and TRBJ2-7, with 12 bases that match TRBD2. The CDR3 has 16 amino acids. The V gene end was trimmed by 6 bases and the J gene end by 3 bases; junction bases not matched to a gene: 9. Germline assignment: CDR1 SGHVS and CDR2 FQNEAQ. CDR3 region: CASRSSGGLAGYEQYF. The CDR3 coding sequence is TGTGCCAGCAGGTCCTCAGGGGGACTAGCGGGCTACGAGCAGTACTTC.

The rearrangement links TRBV5-1 to TRBJ2-1, with D maybe TRBD1 (5 bases). V lost 0 bases, J lost 4 bases, and 8 bases lay in between. CDR3 length equals 14 residues. Germline V lookup: CDR1 SGHRS, CDR2 YFSETQ. The CDR3 here is CASSLAQGYNEQFF. CDR3 sequence (DNA): TGCGCCAGCAGCTTGGCCCAGGGATACAATGAGCAGTTCTTC.

This clone turned up a few times. This rearrangement joins TRBV30 to TRBJ1-1, with no clear D. From germline, CDR1 is GTSNPN and CDR2 SVGIG (reference sequence). The V and J ends lost 1 base and 0 bases respectively, with 6 bases between them. This CDR3 spans 13 amino acids. Here the CDR3 reads CAWSANMNTEAFF. The CDR3 DNA is TGTGCCTGGAGTGCAAACATGAACACTGAAGCTTTCTTT.

Only a few counts were recorded for this clone. The J gene is TRBJ2-3, the V gene TRBV6-4, with D tentatively TRBD2 (6 bases). CDR1 and CDR2 (germline): MRHNA, SNTAGT. Deletions cut 4 bases from V and 5 bases from J, with 16 bases between. This CDR3 is 15 amino acids long. The CDR3 is CASSVMAGRGDTQYF. For the CDR3, the DNA is TGTGCCAGCAGTGTCATGGCGGGACGGGGAGATACGCAGTATTTT.

The chain couples TRBV7-9 to TRBJ2-1, with 13 nucleotides matching TRBD2. CDR3 length: 16 amino acids. CDR1 is SEHNR, CDR2 FQNEAQ, per germline (reference sequence). V shed 7 bases and J 6 bases; nucleotides not matched to a gene: 9. CDR3 nucleotide sequence: TGTGCCAGCACCAATCAACTAGCGGGAGGGTCCAATGAGCAGTTCTTC. Residues: CASTNQLAGGSNEQFF.

The chain is built from TRBV18 and TRBJ2-6; perhaps TRBD1 as D (6 bases). In germline, CDR1 is KGHSH, CDR2 LQKENI. With 1 base removed from V and 0 bases from J, the gap between germline ends came to 13 bases. The CDR3 sequence is 18 residues long. Here the CDR3 DNA reads TGTGCCAGCTCACCACAAAGTACAGGGACCTCTGGGGCCAACGTCCTGACTTTC. Translated: CASSPQSTGTSGANVLTF.

The sample holds a few counts of this clone. V and J are TRBV10-3 and TRBJ2-1; TRBD2 agrees at 9 bases. Unmatched junction bases numbered 9, after V lost 8 bases and J lost 4 bases. Germline-derived CDR1 and CDR2 are ENHRY and SYGVKD. The CDR3 spans 15 residues. CDR3 sequence reads: CAIGASGEQYNEQFF. Written as DNA, the CDR3 is TGTGCCATCGGGGCTAGCGGGGAACAATACAATGAGCAGTTCTTC.

J is TRBJ2-7 and V is TRBV5-1, with TRBD2 matching 7 bases. The CDR3 sequence is 15 residues long. J gave up 5 bases and V 0 bases, and 8 bases lay outside the gene matches. Germline V gene lookup returns CDR1 SGHRS and CDR2 YFSETQ. The CDR3 loop reads CASSLDGAGVDEQYF. CDR3 DNA sequence: TGCGCCAGCAGCTTGGACGGGGCGGGAGTCGACGAGCAGTACTTC.

J is TRBJ2-7 and V is TRBV5-1; D not certain. The CDR3 runs 13 residues. Germline CDR1 and CDR2: SGHRS and YFSETQ. Trimming pared 4 bases from V and 6 bases from J, leaving 14 bases between. CDR3 bases: TGCGCCAGCAGCGCAAGTTACTCTGGCGAGCAGTACTTC. Translation: CASSASYSGEQYF. The entire variable domain, with the rest obtained from reference TRBV5-1 and TRBJ2-7, is as follows: KAGVTQTPRYLIKTRGQQVTLSCSPISGHRSVSWYQQTPGQGLQFLFEYFSETQRNKGNFPGRFSGRQFSNSRSEMNVSTLELGDSALYLCASSASYSGEQYFGPGTRLTVT.

V is TRBV9 and J is TRBJ2-1; tentatively, D is TRBD2 (6 bases). Germline assignment: CDR1 SGDLS and CDR2 YYNGEE. The CDR3 contains 14 residues. V was trimmed by 0 bases and J by 8 bases, leaving 12 bases between them. The CDR3 sequence is CASSVERERDEQFF. As DNA, the CDR3 is TGTGCCAGCAGCGTAGAACGGGAGAGGGATGAGCAGTTCTTC.

The J gene is TRBJ1-1, the V gene TRBV7-3; D is unclear. This CDR3 has 16 amino acids. V lost 1 base and J 6 bases, leaving 18 bases between the germline ends. Germline V gene data show CDR1 as SGHTA and CDR2 as FQGTGA. The CDR3 DNA reads TGTGCCAGCAGCTTAAATGGTTGGCAGGCGAATTCTGAAGCTTTCTTT. It encodes CASSLNGWQANSEAFF.